The rows below give T cell receptor beta chains drawn from one sample of a study of HIV-infected patients and healthy controls. TCRdb re-called the 5' RACE reads through MiXCR, storing one row per CDR3 protein. Seen here are thousands of distinct CDR3 sequences, about 8.8% observed once, and the top ten hold about 32%. The starting material was blood, obtained before antiretroviral therapy. The receptors derive from an adult with HIV infection. The donor label of this sample is uncertain. Each CDR3 is given with its conserved first and last residue. D genes are given only for firm matches. The size of a clone is reported for some rows only, either as once, few or many, or as a class for expanded clones.

>TRBV10-3|TRBJ1-1|.|medium-sized
CAIGGDTEAFF
TGTGCCATCGGGGGGGACACTGAAGCTTTCTTT
>TRBV27|TRBJ1-2|.|.
CASSSSQGSYGYTF
TGTGCCAGCAGTAGCTCCCAGGGGTCCTATGGCTACACCTTC
>TRBV18|TRBJ1-3|TRBD1|few
CASSPTGTGEYGNTIYF
TGTGCCAGCTCACCAACCGGGACAGGGGAATATGGAAACACCATATATTTT
>TRBV6-1|TRBJ1-5|.|many
CASSDIQGISNQPQHF
TGTGCCAGCAGTGATATCCAGGGGATTAGCAATCAGCCCCAGCATTTT
>TRBV28|TRBJ1-1|.|once
CASTRRGGVGTEAFF
TGTGCCAGCACCCGACGAGGGGGGGTGGGCACTGAAGCTTTCTTT
>TRBV7-9|TRBJ2-5|TRBD2|many
CASLEWSGGARETQYF
TGTGCCAGCTTAGAATGGAGCGGGGGGGCAAGGGAGACCCAGTACTTC
>TRBV28|TRBJ2-5|.|few
CASTGWDERQETQYF
TGTGCCAGCACCGGATGGGATGAGCGGCAAGAGACCCAGTACTTC
>TRBV13|TRBJ2-7|.|many
CASSRDRGTYEQYF
TGTGCCAGCAGCCGAGACCGGGGGACCTACGAGCAGTACTTC
>TRBV6-1|TRBJ2-3|.|.
CASSGPTQYF
TGTGCCAGCAGTGGCCCAACGCAGTATTTT
>TRBV2|TRBJ1-2|.|many
CASSEKLGGAYGYTF
TGTGCCAGCAGTGAAAAATTGGGGGGCGCGTATGGCTACACCTTC
>TRBV27|TRBJ2-7|.|many
CASSPTEAYEQYF
TGTGCCAGCAGTCCAACAGAAGCCTACGAGCAGTACTTC
>TRBV5-1|TRBJ2-7|.|large
CASSLEWGNYEQYF
TGCGCCAGCAGCTTGGAATGGGGTAACTACGAGCAGTACTTC
>TRBV6-6|TRBJ2-1|.|many
CASNSLGSENEQFF
TGTGCCAGCAATTCTCTCGGGAGCGAAAATGAGCAGTTCTTC
>TRBV6-1|TRBJ2-7|TRBD2|many
CASSPVGRSGRSGQYF
TGTGCCAGCAGCCCGGTGGGTCGCAGCGGGAGGTCCGGGCAGTACTTC
>TRBV19|TRBJ2-1|.|medium-sized
CASSIWNDGQQFF
TGTGCCAGTAGTATATGGAATGACGGTCAGCAGTTCTTC
>TRBV7-9|TRBJ2-4|TRBD1|.
CASSLGQGNIQYF
TGTGCCAGCAGCTTGGGACAGGGAAACATTCAGTACTTC
>TRBV4-1|TRBJ2-7|TRBD1|many
CASSQGQGTYEQYF
TGCGCCAGCAGCCAAGGACAGGGCACGTACGAGCAGTACTTC
>TRBV6-1|TRBJ2-4|.|.
CASRELLGTPDIF
TGTGCCAGCAGGGAATTGTTGGGCACGCCGGATATCTTC
>TRBV5-6|TRBJ1-6|.|many
CASSSIWSPLHF
TGTGCCAGCAGCTCCATTTGGTCACCCCTCCACTTT
>TRBV7-2|TRBJ2-2|.|many
CASSYYRTGNTGELFF
TGTGCCAGCAGCTATTACCGGACTGGGAACACCGGGGAGCTGTTTTTT
>TRBV5-1|TRBJ1-5|.|many
CASSLAGGLDQPQHF
TGCGCCAGCAGCTTGGCCGGGGGGCTGGATCAGCCCCAGCATTTT
>TRBV2|TRBJ2-3|.|many
CASLRGQLTDTQYF
TGTGCCAGTCTGCGTGGACAGCTCACAGATACGCAGTATTTT
>TRBV29-1|TRBJ1-1|.|many
CSVQGQNTEAFF
TGCAGCGTGCAGGGACAGAACACTGAAGCTTTCTTT
>TRBV12-3/TRBV12-4|TRBJ1-1|.|many
CTGAPDQVTEAFF
TGTACCGGGGCCCCCGATCAAGTCACTGAAGCTTTCTTT
>TRBV5-6|TRBJ2-7|.|many
CASSPGPLYEQYF
TGTGCCAGCAGCCCCGGTCCCCTCTACGAGCAGTACTTC
>TRBV18|TRBJ1-1|.|many
CASSPLVGAHPVTEAFF
TGTGCCAGCTCACCACTCGTGGGGGCGCATCCGGTCACTGAAGCTTTCTTT
>TRBV12-3/TRBV12-4|TRBJ1-1|.|many
CASSLAPLREVLNTEAFF
TGTGCCAGCAGTTTGGCCCCGCTACGGGAAGTTTTGAACACTGAAGCTTTCTTT
>TRBV28|TRBJ1-1|TRBD1|many
CATIQGAEAFF
TGTGCCACCATACAGGGGGCTGAAGCTTTCTTT
>TRBV11-2|TRBJ1-2|.|.
CASSPGGYGYTF
TGTGCCAGCAGCCCTGGGGGCTATGGCTACACCTTC
>TRBV20-1|TRBJ2-3|.|many
CSASDGGRADTQYF
TGCAGTGCTAGTGACGGTGGGAGAGCAGATACGCAGTATTTT
>TRBV25-1|TRBJ1-6|.|many
CASSGTNNSPLHF
TGTGCCAGCAGCGGGACAAATAATTCACCCCTCCACTTT
>TRBV5-4|TRBJ2-5|.|medium-sized
CASSGSGEVTQYF
TGTGCCAGCAGCGGGTCGGGGGAAGTCACCCAGTACTTC
>TRBV7-2|TRBJ2-3|.|few
CASSLGGAAGDTQYF
TGTGCCAGCAGCCTAGGTGGGGCCGCGGGGGATACGCAGTATTTT
>TRBV20-1|TRBJ2-3|TRBD2|many
CSAQRTSGTTDTQYF
TGCAGTGCTCAACGGACTAGCGGGACCACAGATACGCAGTATTTT
>TRBV7-9|TRBJ2-1|TRBD2|many
CASSPSGRAINEQFF
TGTGCCAGCAGCCCTAGCGGGAGGGCCATCAATGAGCAGTTCTTC
>TRBV7-2|TRBJ1-4|.|many
CASSQTVTNEKLFF
TGTGCCAGCAGCCAGACGGTGACTAATGAAAAACTGTTTTTT
>TRBV11-2|TRBJ2-3|.|.
CASSLLGSLTDTQYF
TGTGCCAGCAGCTTACTCGGGAGCCTCACAGATACGCAGTATTTT
>TRBV20-1|TRBJ1-1|.|many
CSAFFQNTEAFF
TGCAGTGCTTTCTTCCAGAACACTGAAGCTTTCTTT
>TRBV19|TRBJ1-1|.|.
CASSRGRSTEAFF
TGTGCCAGTAGTAGGGGTAGGAGCACTGAAGCTTTCTTT
>TRBV6-5|TRBJ1-5|TRBD1|many
CASSSSGGGGQPQHF
TGTGCCAGCAGTTCCTCAGGGGGAGGGGGTCAGCCCCAGCATTTT
>TRBV6-4|TRBJ2-7|.|few
CASSDSAVLSYEQYF
TGTGCCAGCAGTGACTCAGCGGTCCTATCTTACGAGCAGTACTTC
>TRBV29-1|TRBJ2-3|.|many
CSVDGLVATDTQYF
TGCAGCGTTGATGGTTTGGTAGCCACAGATACGCAGTATTTT
>TRBV3-1|TRBJ2-2|.|many
CASSPNPQFTGELFF
TGTGCCAGCAGCCCCAATCCGCAGTTCACCGGGGAGCTGTTTTTT
>TRBV5-1|TRBJ2-1|.|few
CASSPYPGLARANSYNEQFF
TGCGCCAGCAGCCCCTATCCAGGGCTAGCTAGGGCAAATTCCTACAATGAGCAGTTCTTC
>TRBV6-5|TRBJ2-3|TRBD2|many
CASSYSRYPGSGGDTDTQYF
TGTGCCAGCAGTTACTCGAGATACCCAGGGAGCGGGGGGGACACAGATACGCAGTATTTT
>TRBV12-3/TRBV12-4|TRBJ1-5|.|many
CASSFRDTVGNQPQHF
TGTGCCAGCAGTTTTCGGGACACGGTGGGCAATCAGCCCCAGCATTTT
>TRBV4-1|TRBJ2-5|.|many
CASSQAIIRAAPQETQYF
TGCGCCAGCAGCCAAGCGATCATAAGGGCGGCTCCCCAAGAGACCCAGTACTTC
>TRBV7-9|TRBJ2-7|TRBD1|.
CASSPGTGGYEQYF
TGTGCCAGCAGCCCAGGGACAGGGGGCTACGAGCAGTACTTC
>TRBV6-4|TRBJ1-1|.|few
CASSEQVNTEAFF
TGTGCCAGCAGTGAACAGGTTAACACTGAAGCTTTCTTT
>TRBV6-5|TRBJ1-1|.|many
CASRTGQSNTEAFF
TGTGCCAGCAGAACCGGACAGTCGAACACTGAAGCTTTCTTT
>TRBV5-4|TRBJ2-3|TRBD2|many
CASSGQTSGSTDTQYF
TGTGCCAGCAGCGGACAGACTAGCGGTAGCACAGATACGCAGTATTTT
>TRBV12-5|TRBJ2-1|.|few
CASALGDTNNEQFF
TGTGCTAGTGCCCTGGGGGACACCAACAATGAGCAGTTCTTC
>TRBV21-1|TRBJ2-7|.|.
CASSPSSHYEQYF
TGTGCCAGCAGTCCCTCCAGTCATTACGAGCAGTACTTC
>TRBV5-1|TRBJ1-2|.|medium-sized
CASSLADGVGYTF
TGCGCCAGCAGCTTGGCAGACGGGGTAGGCTACACCTTC
>TRBV10-3|TRBJ1-1|.|many
CAITDMNTEAFF
TGTGCCATCACGGACATGAACACTGAAGCTTTCTTT
>TRBV27|TRBJ2-7|.|.
CASSSTGKGRNEQYF
TGTGCCAGCAGCTCTACAGGGAAGGGGAGAAACGAGCAGTACTTC
>TRBV5-5|TRBJ2-3|.|many
CASSSIAGMGDTQYF
TGTGCCAGCAGCTCGATTGCGGGAATGGGAGATACGCAGTATTTT